The clone carrying this T cell receptor beta chain was seen ten or more times. Its antigen remains unidentified. The data originate from a study of T cell repertoires in cytomegalovirus infection. Study-wide results and limits: Cumulative frequency (of public TCR beta family members) identified carriers of CMV plus the relevant HLA.

This CDR3 region has 14 residues. Trimming stripped 3 bases from V and 0 bases from J, with 6 bases between. In germline, CDR1 is SGHTA, CDR2 FQGNSA. One entry per CDR3 protein results from TCRdb running MiXCR on the reads. The data show 350,000 to 450,000 distinct CDR3 sequences, 15% to 20% seen once. The chain joins TRBV7-2 to TRBJ2-4; the D is unclear. What was sequenced was PBMCs. The sequence was collected from a human donor in good health (CMV status not recorded). Some clones in this sample may be carry-over from other donors' samples. CDR3 in DNA: TGTGCCAGCAGCTTTGGGGTAGCCAAAAACATTCAGTACTTC. Translated: CASSFGVAKNIQYF. The entire variable domain, with the rest obtained from reference TRBV7-2 and TRBJ2-4, is as follows: GAGVSQSPSNKVTEKGKDVELRCDPISGHTALYWYRQSLGQGLEFLIYFQGNSAPDKSGLPSDRFSAERTGGSVSTLTIQRTQQEDSAVYLCASSFGVAKNIQYFGAGTRLSVL.